What follows are 20 T cell receptor beta chains derived from one specimen sequenced in a study of blood T cell repertoires in COVID-19. Clones were read by immunoSEQ multiplex PCR, and TCRdb kept only the in-frame ones, dropping some. In the table there are 400,000 to 550,000 clones, about 85% of which are singletons. Sequencing was carried out using PBMCs or T cells enriched from blood (not recorded which). The receptors were gathered from a woman aged 18-29 years with acute COVID-19.

Ten or more counts support this clone. This chain links TRBV7-2 with TRBJ2-3; 10 bases line up with TRBD2. The V gene's germline CDR1 is SGHTA and CDR2 FQGNSA. V was clipped by 4 bases and J by 7 bases; unmatched bases: 5. This CDR3 region has 14 residues. As DNA, the CDR3 is TGTGCCAGCAGCTCTCGGACTAGCGGCAATACGCAGTATTTT. Amino acid sequence: CASSSRTSGNTQYF.

A single count supports this clone. V usage is TRBV11-2 and J usage is TRBJ2-5; perhaps TRBD1 as D (5 bases). The CDR3 totals 14 residues. V was shortened by 0 bases and J by 3 bases, with 8 bases between the two germline ends. Germline V gene sequence: CDR1 SGHAT, CDR2 FQNNGV. The CDR3: CASSLDRVEETQYF. CDR3 bases: TGTGCCAGCAGCTTAGACAGGGTGGAAGAGACCCAGTACTTC. The full variable domain, rest sourced from reference TRBV11-2 and TRBJ2-5, is EAGVAQSPRYKIIEKRQSVAFWCNPISGHATLYWYQQILGQGPKLLIQFQNNGVVDDSQLPKDRFSAERLKGVDSTLKIQPAKLEDSAVYLCASSLDRVEETQYFGPGTRLLVL.

The chain couples TRBV7-2 to TRBJ1-1; TRBD1 might be the D (5 bases). CDR1 is SGHTA, CDR2 FQGNSA, per germline. This CDR3 contains 14 residues. Trimming stripped 4 bases from V and 6 bases from J, with 15 bases between. The chain's CDR3 is CASSSPGGAPEAFF. For the CDR3, the DNA is TGTGCCAGCAGCTCCCCGGGAGGGGCGCCTGAAGCTTTCTTT.

This rearrangement joins TRBV11-2 to TRBJ1-1, with D possibly TRBD1 on 5 matching bases. Trimming removed 10 bases from V and 9 bases from J, with 18 bases in between. Germline V CDR1 and CDR2: SGHAT, FQNNGV. The CDR3 is 12 amino acids. The CDR3 coding sequence is TGTGCCAACGTCCGTATAGGGGCTCAAGCTTTCTTT. Translated, it gives CANVRIGAQAFF.

V and J are TRBV3-1 (or the pseudogene TRBV3-2) and TRBJ2-7, with no clear D. CDR1 and CDR2 (germline): LGHDT, YNNKEL (reference sequence). V lost 4 bases to trimming and J lost 2 bases, with 9 bases between them. CDR3 length: 13 residues. As DNA, the CDR3 is TGTGCCAGCAGCCTACGGTCTACCTACGAGCAGTACTTC. Protein sequence: CASSLRSTYEQYF.

This clone has only a few counts. V and J are TRBV5-4 and TRBJ2-7, with 9 bases identical to TRBD2. After removal of 4 bases from V and 4 bases from J, the junction contained 9 bases not matched to a gene. Germline V gene data show CDR1 as SGHNT and CDR2 as YYREEE (reference sequence). CDR3 length: 15 amino acids. As DNA, the CDR3 is TGTGCCAGCAGCCTAGCCGGGACTAGCATATACGAGCAGTACTTC. Its translation is CASSLAGTSIYEQYF.

The chain links TRBV16 to TRBJ1-3; D possibly corresponds to TRBD1 (6 bases). V was clipped by 4 bases and J by 3 bases, with 10 bases between them. Germline lookup yields CDR1 KGHSY and CDR2 FQNENV. The CDR3 extends over 14 amino acids. CDR3 amino acids: CASSPRTVGNTIYF. The CDR3 DNA reads as TGTGCCAGCAGCCCAAGGACAGTTGGAAACACCATATATTTT.

This rearrangement joins TRBV5-4 to TRBJ1-2; D perhaps matches TRBD1 (6 bases). V gave up 0 bases and J gave up 4 bases, with 10 bases separating them. The CDR3 consists of 14 residues. Germline V gene sequence: CDR1 SGHNT, CDR2 YYREEE (reference sequence). The CDR3 region is CASSLEGGAYGYTF. In DNA, the CDR3 is TGTGCCAGCAGCTTGGAGGGGGGGGCCTATGGCTACACCTTC.

The chain links TRBV5-1 to TRBJ1-5; TRBD1 agrees at 7 bases. CDR3 length equals 16 residues. The trim removed 0 bases at V and 2 bases at J, leaving 5 bases unmatched. Germline V gene sequence: CDR1 SGHRS, CDR2 YFSETQ. In DNA, the CDR3 is TGCGCCAGCAGCTTGGGTCCCACAGGGGGCAATCAGCCCCAGCATTTT. This codes for CASSLGPTGGNQPQHF.

The chain recombines TRBV7-9 with TRBJ1-2; D gene uncertain. The length of the CDR3 is 16 residues. The V end lost 5 bases, the J end lost 5 bases, and 21 bases lay between the germline ends. The germline CDR1 and CDR2 sequences are SEHNR and FQNEAQ (reference sequence). The CDR3 region has the DNA TGTGCCAGCAGCCTCAATCCGGGTCCTCGGGGATATGGCTACACCTTC. This translates into CASSLNPGPRGYGYTF.

The chain is built from TRBV29-1 and TRBJ2-1, with 12 bases identical to TRBD2. Germline V lookup: CDR1 SQVTM, CDR2 ANQGSEA. The CDR3 runs to 13 residues. J gave up 6 bases and V 6 bases, and 3 bases lay outside the gene matches. The CDR3 DNA follows: TGCAGCGTCCCGGGACTAGCGGGCAATGAGCAGTTCTTC. Amino acid sequence: CSVPGLAGNEQFF.

The chain uses TRBV10-3 and TRBJ2-1; no clear D gene. The CDR3 extends over 12 amino acids. The germline V gene encodes CDR1 ENHRY and CDR2 SYGVKD. V lost 0 bases and J lost 8, with 5 bases in between. DNA of the CDR3: TGTGCCATCAGTGAGTCCAGGCATGAGCAGTTCTTC. Amino acids: CAISESRHEQFF.

CDR3 residues: CASSQDYTSTDTQYF. The CDR3 coding sequence is TGCGCCAGCAGCCAAGATTACACAAGCACAGATACGCAGTATTTT. The chain employs TRBV4-3 and TRBJ2-3; D unresolved. Looked up from germline, CDR1 is LGHNA and CDR2 is YSLEER. Trimming took 0 bases from V and 0 from J, leaving 7 bases between them. The CDR3 totals 15 residues.

As regards this clone: The same CDR3 arises from other DNA sequences in this sample as well. The chain links TRBV5-1 to TRBJ1-2; D unclear. The CDR3 consists of 13 residues. The V end was cut by 4 bases, the J end by 2 bases, with 9 bases between. Germline-derived CDR1 and CDR2 are SGHRS and YFSETQ. DNA for the CDR3: TGCGCCAGCAGCCTCACAGAAAACTATGGCTACACCTTC. This codes for CASSLTENYGYTF.

The chain has TRBV4-1 and TRBJ2-5, with D possibly being TRBD2 (5 bases). The CDR3 has 14 amino acids. The ends were cut back, 1 base at V and 4 bases at J, with 10 bases in the middle. CDR1 is MGHRA, CDR2 YSYEKL, per germline. The chain's CDR3 is CASSQVGDVETQYF. The CDR3 nucleotides are TGCGCCAGCAGCCAAGTCGGGGATGTAGAGACCCAGTACTTC.

The chain has TRBV5-1 and TRBJ2-2, with 9 positions matching TRBD1. This CDR3 comprises 15 residues. Germline CDR1 and CDR2: SGHRS and YFSETQ. J lost 7 bases, V lost 5 bases, and 9 bases had no gene match. CDR3 sequence (DNA): TGCGCCAGCAGGACCGGGACAGGGATATTCGGGGAGCTGTTTTTT. Protein: CASRTGTGIFGELFF.

This clone appeared a single time. The chain has TRBV15 and TRBJ2-1; D possibly corresponds to TRBD2 (5 bases). V lost 3 bases to trimming and J lost 5 bases, with 11 bases between them. Germline V gene sequence: CDR1 LNHNV, CDR2 YYDKDF (reference sequence). The CDR3 is made up of 14 amino acids. DNA for the CDR3: TGTGCCACCAGCAGGAGCGGACCCGACAATGAGCAGTTCTTC. It yields the protein CATSRSGPDNEQFF.

This clone was detected only once. The chain carries TRBV18 and TRBJ1-1; 7 positions match TRBD1. V was pared by 4 bases and J by 1 base, with 6 bases of the junction left unmatched. Germline assignment: CDR1 KGHSH and CDR2 LQKENI. CDR3 length: 15 residues. The CDR3 nucleotides are TGTGCCAGCTCACGAAACAGGGGCCAGAACACTGAAGCTTTCTTT. It is translated as CASSRNRGQNTEAFF.

This clone was picked up one time. This chain links TRBV19 with TRBJ2-1; 14 positions agree with TRBD2. Germline CDR1 and CDR2: LNHDA and SQIVND (reference sequence). CDR3 length equals 16 residues. The junction had 9 bases not matched to a gene; V was cut back by 7 bases and J by 7 bases. CDR3 coding DNA: TGTGCCAGTAATGGTCGGGGACTAGCGGGAGATAATGAGCAGTTCTTC. The encoded protein is CASNGRGLAGDNEQFF. The whole variable domain, remainder taken from reference TRBV19 and TRBJ2-1, is DGGITQSPKYLFRKEGQNVTLSCEQNLNHDAMYWYRQDPGQGLRLIYYSQIVNDFQKGDIAEGYSVSREKKESFPLTVTSAQKNPTAFYLCASNGRGLAGDNEQFFGPGTRLTVL.

The chain uses TRBV7-8 and TRBJ1-1, with TRBD1 identical over 7 bases. The CDR3 is 13 amino acids. V lost 5 bases and J lost 5; bases outside the gene matches: 5. Germline CDR1 SGHVS, CDR2 FQNEAQ. The CDR3 DNA is TGTGCCAGCAGCATCGACAGGGAAACTGAAGCTTTCTTT. As protein: CASSIDRETEAFF.